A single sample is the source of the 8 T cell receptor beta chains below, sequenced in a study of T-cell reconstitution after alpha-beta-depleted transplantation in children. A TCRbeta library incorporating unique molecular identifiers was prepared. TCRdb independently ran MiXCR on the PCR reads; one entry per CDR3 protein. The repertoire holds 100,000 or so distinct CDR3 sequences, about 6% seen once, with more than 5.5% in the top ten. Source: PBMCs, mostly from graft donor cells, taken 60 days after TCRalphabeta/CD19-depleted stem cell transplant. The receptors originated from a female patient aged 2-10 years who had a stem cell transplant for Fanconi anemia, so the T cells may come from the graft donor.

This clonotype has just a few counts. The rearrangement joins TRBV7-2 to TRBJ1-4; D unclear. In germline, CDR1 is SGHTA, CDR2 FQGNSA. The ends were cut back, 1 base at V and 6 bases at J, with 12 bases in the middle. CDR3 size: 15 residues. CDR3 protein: CASSLGGNFYEKLFF. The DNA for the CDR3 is TGTGCCAGCAGCTTAGGAGGGAATTTCTATGAAAAACTGTTTTTT.

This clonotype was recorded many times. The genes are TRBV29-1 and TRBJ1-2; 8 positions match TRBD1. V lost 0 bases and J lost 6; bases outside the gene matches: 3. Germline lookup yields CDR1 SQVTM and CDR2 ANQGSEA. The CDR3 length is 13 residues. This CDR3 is CSVEEAGGHGYTF. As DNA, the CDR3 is TGCAGCGTTGAAGAGGCAGGGGGCCATGGCTACACCTTC.

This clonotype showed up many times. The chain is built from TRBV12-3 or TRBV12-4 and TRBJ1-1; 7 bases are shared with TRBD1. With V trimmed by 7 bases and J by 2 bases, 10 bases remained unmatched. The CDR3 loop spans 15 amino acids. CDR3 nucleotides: TGTGCCAGCACCTTCAAGGGGGCGGGAAACACTGAAGCTTTCTTT. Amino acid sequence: CASTFKGAGNTEAFF.

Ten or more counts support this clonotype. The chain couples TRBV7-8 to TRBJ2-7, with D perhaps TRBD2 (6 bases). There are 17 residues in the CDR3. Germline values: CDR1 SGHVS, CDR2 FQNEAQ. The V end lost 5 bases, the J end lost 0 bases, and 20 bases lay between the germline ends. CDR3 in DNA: TGTGCCAGCAGCCTAATAAATAAGGACGGGAGCTCCTACGAGCAGTACTTC. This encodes CASSLINKDGSSYEQYF. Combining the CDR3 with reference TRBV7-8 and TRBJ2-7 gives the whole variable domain GAGVSQSPRYKVAKRGQDVALRCDPISGHVSLFWYQQALGQGPEFLTYFQNEAQLDKSGLPSDRFFAERPEGSVSTLKIQRTQQEDSAVYLCASSLINKDGSSYEQYFGPGTRLTVT.

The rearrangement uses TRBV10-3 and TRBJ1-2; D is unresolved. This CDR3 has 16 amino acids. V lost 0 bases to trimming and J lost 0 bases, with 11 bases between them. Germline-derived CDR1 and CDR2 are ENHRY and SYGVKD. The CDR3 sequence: CAISESKGDPNYGYTF. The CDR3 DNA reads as TGTGCCATCAGTGAGTCGAAGGGAGATCCTAACTATGGCTACACCTTC.

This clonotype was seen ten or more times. As DNA, the CDR3 is TGCAGTGCTAGCCGCTTCGGGTTCCAAGAGACCCAGTACTTC. Protein product: CSASRFGFQETQYF. The V gene is TRBV20-1, the J gene TRBJ2-5, with D unclear. The CDR3 covers 14 residues. Between the trimmed V and J ends, which lost 3 bases and 1 base, there was a span of 12 bases. CDR1 DFQATT and CDR2 SNEGSKA come from the germline V gene (reference sequence).

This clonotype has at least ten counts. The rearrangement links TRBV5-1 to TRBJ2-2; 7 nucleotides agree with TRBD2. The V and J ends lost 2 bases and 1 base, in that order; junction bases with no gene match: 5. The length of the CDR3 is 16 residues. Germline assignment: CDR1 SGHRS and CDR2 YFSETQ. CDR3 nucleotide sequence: TGCGCCAGCAGCTTCCTGGGACTAATGAACACCGGGGAGCTGTTTTTT. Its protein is CASSFLGLMNTGELFF.

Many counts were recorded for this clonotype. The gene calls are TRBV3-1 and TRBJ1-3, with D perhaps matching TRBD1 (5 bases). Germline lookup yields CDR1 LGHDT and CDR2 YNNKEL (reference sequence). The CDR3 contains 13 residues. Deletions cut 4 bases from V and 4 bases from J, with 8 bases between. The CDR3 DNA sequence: TGTGCCAGCAGCCGGGACGGAGGAAACACCATATATTTT. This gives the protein CASSRDGGNTIYF.